This T cell receptor (beta chain) originates from a study of OX40 agonist ivuxolimab in advanced cancers. The CDR3 loop spans 14 amino acids. Germline loops: CDR1 SGHRS, CDR2 YFSETQ. Trimming took 4 bases from V and 3 from J; bases not matched to a gene: 6. Repertoires were generated with immunoSEQ multiplex PCR, while TCRdb's copy carries only in-frame clones and drops some. The data hold under 40,000 clones, with about 90% observed a single time. The table lists this clone with a count of one. The source is an adult with an advanced solid tumor such as melanoma, head and neck, liver or kidney cancer. The V gene is TRBV5-1, the J gene TRBJ2-7, with 8 nucleotides matching TRBD1. Sequencing used CD4+ or CD8+ T cells sorted from blood, obtained in a trial of the OX40 agonist ivuxolimab. CDR3 DNA sequence: TGCGCCAGCAGCCAGGGGACAGGTTACTACGAGCAGTACTTC. Encoded protein: CASSQGTGYYEQYF.